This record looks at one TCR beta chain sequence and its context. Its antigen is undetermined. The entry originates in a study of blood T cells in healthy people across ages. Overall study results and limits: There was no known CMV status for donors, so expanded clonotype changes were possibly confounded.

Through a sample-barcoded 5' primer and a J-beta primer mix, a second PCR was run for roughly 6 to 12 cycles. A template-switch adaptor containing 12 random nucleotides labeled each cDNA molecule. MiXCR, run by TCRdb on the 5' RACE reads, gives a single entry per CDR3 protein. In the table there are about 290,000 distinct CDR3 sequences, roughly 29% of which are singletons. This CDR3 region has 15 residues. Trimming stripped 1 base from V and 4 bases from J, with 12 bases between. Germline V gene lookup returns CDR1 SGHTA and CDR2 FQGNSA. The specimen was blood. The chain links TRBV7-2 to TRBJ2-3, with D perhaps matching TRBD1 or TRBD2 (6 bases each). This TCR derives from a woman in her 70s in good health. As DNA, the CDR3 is TGTGCCAGCAGCTTAGGCAGGGGACTTTCAGATACGCAGTATTTT. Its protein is CASSLGRGLSDTQYF.